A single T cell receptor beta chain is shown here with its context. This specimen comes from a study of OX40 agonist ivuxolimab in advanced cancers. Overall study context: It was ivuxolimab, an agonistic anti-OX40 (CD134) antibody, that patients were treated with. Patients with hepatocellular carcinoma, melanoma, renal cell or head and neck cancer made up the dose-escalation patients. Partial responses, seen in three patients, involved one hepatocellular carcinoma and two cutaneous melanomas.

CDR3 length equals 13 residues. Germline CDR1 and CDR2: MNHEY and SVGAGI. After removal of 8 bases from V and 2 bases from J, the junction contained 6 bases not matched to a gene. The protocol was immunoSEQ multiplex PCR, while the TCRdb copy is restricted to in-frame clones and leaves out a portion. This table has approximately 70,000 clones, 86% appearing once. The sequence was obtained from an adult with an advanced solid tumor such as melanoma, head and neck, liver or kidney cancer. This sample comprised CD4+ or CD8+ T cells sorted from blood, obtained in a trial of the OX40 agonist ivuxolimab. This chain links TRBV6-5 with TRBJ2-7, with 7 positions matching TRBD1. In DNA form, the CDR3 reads TGTGCCAGCTCCACGACAGGGACCTACGAGCAGTACTTC. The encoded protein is CASSTTGTYEQYF.